This T cell receptor (beta chain) is from a study of T cell changes during pregnancy in multiple sclerosis. Profiled with immunoSEQ multiplex PCR; TCRdb holds only in-frame clones, not every one. The sample holds around 88,000 clones, about 91% seen once. This CDR3 comprises 15 residues. V lost 3 bases and J 0 bases, leaving 9 bases between the germline ends. Germline V CDR1 and CDR2: MNHEY, SMNVEV (reference sequence). The V and J genes are TRBV27 and TRBJ2-1; D not resolved. The source of this sequence is a female donor in good health, enrolled as a control in a pregnancy study. The source material was peripheral blood, sampled after pregnancy. The CDR3 spells CASSFVADSYNEQFF. CDR3 DNA: TGTGCCAGCAGTTTCGTTGCGGACTCCTACAATGAGCAGTTCTTC.